This section outlines one TCR beta chain sequence together with its context. Which antigen it targets is not known. The input lacks base qualities; no much larger clone sits a single base away. The Qiagen DNeasy kit was used to extract genomic DNA both from unsorted PBMCs and from the negatively selected CD4+ and CD8+ fractions. Amplification of TCR beta CDR3 regions was done by immunoSEQ multiplex PCR with primers that anneal to V and J segments. A synthetic immune receptor repertoire was used to minimize amplification bias, and any residual bias was removed computationally once sequencing was done. Regarding the original processing steps: Repertoire diversity was quantified as the Shannon entropy index using custom Python scripts. Unsorted, CD4+ and CD8+ repertoires were examined separately, except in combined analyses, for which CD4+ and CD8+ sequences were merged in silico. Clonal expansion was defined as a frequency increase of at least 2-fold after treatment compared with C1D1, and clones undetected at baseline were assigned a pseudocount of 0.5. Singleton clones were defined as clones with 0 or 1 copy at C1D1, and non-singleton clones were defined as clones with 2 or more copies. Clones expanded in unsorted samples were assigned a CD4+, CD8+ or unknown annotation through matching of protein sequences in sorted samples from the same patient. Wilcoxon tests on paired samples were used to test diversity changes from C1D1 to C4D1. TCRdb retrieved this table from immuneACCESS and kept in-frame rearrangements only. Not all clones are present; in checked studies, unresolved V genes account for under half, and no reason is known for the remainder. The V and J calls and clone size were taken over from that table, and D and trimming were inferred from the DNA. The sample table holds approximately 65,000 clones, of which about 90% were seen once. The ten biggest clones cover around 10% of the sample.

The time point label, read with the paper, signifies: cycle 4 day 1 (C4D1), after less than seven weeks of nivolumab. Every trial patient had relapsed after autologous stem cell transplantation, and cohorts A, B and C differed in prior brentuximab vedotin exposure. The trial cohort comprised roughly 50 patients with relapsed/refractory classical Hodgkin lymphoma whose best overall responses were complete response, partial response or progressive disease. Trial patients were treated with single-agent nivolumab in the multi-cohort phase II CheckMate 205 trial. An independent review committee assessed best overall response by applying the 2007 International Working Group response criteria. Trial PBMCs were obtained immediately prior to nivolumab initiation (C1D1) and on therapy at cycle 2 day 1 and cycle 4 day 1. After peripheral blood was drawn into 8 mL Vacutainer Cell Preparation Tubes, PBMCs were isolated by centrifugation and then cryopreserved.

This specimen belongs to a study of PD-1 blockade in classical Hodgkin lymphoma (dated by TCRdb to the early 2020s). Concerning the study at large: Nivolumab dosing was 3 mg/kg intravenously every 2 weeks, continuing until either disease progression or unacceptable toxicity. A peripheral blood immune signature of response to PD-1 blockade in classical Hodgkin lymphoma was defined using TCR beta sequencing and CyTOF.

Study-wide conclusions, independent of this receptor: Baseline diversity similar to that of newly diagnosed patients was observed in trial patients achieving complete response, whereas significantly lower diversity was observed in partial responders and progressors. Patients starting nivolumab less than 1 year after ASCT had lower diversity and were excluded from later analyses to avoid confounding by immune reconstitution. Newly diagnosed patients were reported to have lower baseline TCR diversity than healthy donors, and relapsed/refractory patients were reported to have lower baseline TCR diversity still. The study covered only a single clinical trial cohort, and the causes of the repertoire differences, possibly disease activity or prior therapy, were still not defined. CD4+ but not CD8+ TCR diversity rose significantly by C4D1 (p=0.0027 vs p=0.16), most apparent in complete responders (p=0.02).

The starting material was peripheral blood mononuclear cells (PBMCs), obtained before the fourth cycle of nivolumab. The sequence derives from a human donor with classical Hodgkin lymphoma.

The base sequence is TGCAGCGTTGCACAAGCTGGGGCCAACGTCCTGACTTTC. The encoded protein is CSVAQAGANVLTF. The V gene is TRBV29-1 and the J gene is TRBJ2-6; no D gene is confidently identified. CDR1 and CDR2 are read off the germline V gene as SQVTM and ANQGSEA. The junction carries 6 bases between V and J, which are trimmed by 4 bases and 2 bases respectively. The CDR3 runs 13 residues from the cysteine to the phenylalanine. Of all the DNA, just the CDR3 is kept, 39 bases in frame from base 1.